This T cell receptor (beta chain) originates from a study of beta chain features in type 1 diabetes. Study results and limitations: Overrepresentation of cells with high TCR expression could result from cDNA sequencing.

This clone has only a few counts. The antigen remains undetermined. CD45RO/CCR7/CD25/CD127/CD95/CD27 separated CD4+ naive, central memory, regulatory and stem cell-like memory cells by sorting. Expressed TCRB transcripts were sequenced after all isolated RNA was converted to cDNA. The method was immunoSEQ multiplex PCR; TCRdb's version includes in-frame clones alone and lacks a portion of them. Of some 19,000 clones in the sample, approximately 50% were seen once. CDR3 length equals 13 residues. V was pared by 4 bases and J by 6 bases, with 12 bases between. From germline, CDR1 is SNHLY and CDR2 FYNNEI.

Material for sequencing was stem cell memory CD4+ T cells from blood. The TCR originated in a man aged 18 to 29 in good health. The V call is TRBV2, the J call TRBJ2-5, with a possible D match to TRBD2 (6 bases). CDR3 region: CASSVGGTQTQYF. The CDR3 nucleotides are TGTGCCAGCAGTGTCGGGGGTACTCAGACCCAGTACTTC.